The 24 T cell receptor beta chains presented below share a single source sample, sequenced in a study of regulatory T cells in long-lasting Graves disease. CDR3-region Arm-PCR and iRepertoire HTBI primers produced the TCR beta libraries. TCRdb itself ran the multiplex PCR reads through MiXCR, one entry per CDR3 protein. The table has hundreds of thousands of distinct CDR3 sequences, over 15% seen once. Time point given: newly diagnosed GD, antithyroid drugs for less than 3 months. Scientists built the TCR library using RNA that was extracted from PBMCs. The sample also formed part of further work on T cells in Graves' hyperthyroidism and ophthalmopathy.

Specimen: peripheral blood mononuclear cells (PBMCs), collected at new diagnosis, from a patient treated with antithyroid drugs. The origin of the receptors is a man aged 35-49 years with Graves disease.

This clonotype was counted a few times. A much larger clone lies a single base off, so this may be a read error. The chain couples TRBV20-1 to TRBJ2-1; TRBD2 aligns across 7 bases. Germline V gene sequence: CDR1 DFQATT, CDR2 SNEGSKA (reference sequence). This CDR3 comprises 18 residues. V shed 6 bases and J 5 bases; nucleotides not matched to a gene: 22. Written as DNA, the CDR3 is TGCAGTGCCCTCACGCCGGGGGGAGGGGACCGAGCTCACAATGAGCAGTTCTTC. It codes for CSALTPGGGDRAHNEQFF.

This clonotype was seen many times. A much more abundant neighbour one base away suggests this may be a read error. The chain joins TRBV5-1 to TRBJ2-3; D gene uncertain. Trimming stripped 0 bases from V and 4 bases from J, with 3 bases between. The germline CDR1 and CDR2 sequences are SGHRS and YFSETQ. This CDR3 is 12 amino acids long. CDR3 in amino acids: CASSLEADTQYF. The CDR3 nucleotides read TGCGCCAGCAGCTTGGAGGCAGATACGCAGTATTTT.

This clonotype turned up a few times. The J gene is TRBJ2-7, the V gene TRBV6-1, with 8 bases identical to TRBD1. The CDR3 consists of 14 residues. Germline V CDR1 and CDR2: MNHNS, SASEGT. J lost 2 bases, V lost 6 bases, and 6 bases had no gene match. CDR3: CASSWDRTAYEQYF. The CDR3, as DNA: TGTGCCAGCAGCTGGGACAGGACGGCCTACGAGCAGTACTTC.

For this clonotype: This could be a read error, since a much larger clone is one nucleotide away. The chain is built from TRBV6-2 or TRBV6-3 and TRBJ2-1, with D hard to call. Germline CDR1 and CDR2: MNHEY and SVGEGT. The CDR3 loop spans 14 amino acids. V was pared by 8 bases and J by 8 bases, with 19 bases between. The CDR3 spells CASGALDASDEQFF. The CDR3 coding sequence is TGTGCCAGCGGTGCCCTGGACGCATCGGATGAGCAGTTCTTC.

Points on this clonotype: This likely came from a read error, as a far larger clone is one base away. The CDR3 bases are TGTGCCAGCAGTTCTGAAGCGTTCGTCAGCCCCTACAATGTGCAGTTCTTC. This translates into CASSSEAFVSPYNVQFF. The V gene is TRBV6-5, the J gene TRBJ2-1; no clear D gene. CDR1 is MNHEY, CDR2 SVGAGI, per germline. The CDR3 totals 17 residues.

This chain connects TRBV20-1 to TRBJ2-6; tentatively, D is TRBD2 (6 bases). Trimming pared 8 bases from V and 0 bases from J, leaving 11 bases between. Germline CDR1 DFQATT, CDR2 SNEGSKA (reference sequence). CDR3 length: 14 amino acids. The CDR3: CSTREASGANVLTF. Written as DNA, the CDR3 is TGCAGTACCAGGGAGGCCTCTGGGGCCAACGTCCTGACTTTC.

This clonotype was seen at least ten times. The gene calls are TRBV10-3 and TRBJ2-5, with D perhaps TRBD1 (6 bases). Germline lookup yields CDR1 ENHRY and CDR2 SYGVKD. This CDR3 is built from 13 residues. Deletions cut 6 bases from V and 1 base from J, with 9 bases between. CDR3 sequence (DNA): TGTGCCATCAGATCAGGGGTCCAAGAGACCCAGTACTTC. It translates to CAIRSGVQETQYF.

This clonotype came up a few times. The chain combines TRBV30 with TRBJ2-3; weak D call: TRBD2 (6 bases). CDR1 is GTSNPN and CDR2 is SVGIG in the germline V gene (reference sequence). V was clipped by 4 bases and J by 1 base, with 15 bases between them. This CDR3 has 15 amino acids. The CDR3 spells CAWTAGSARTDTQYF. CDR3 bases: TGTGCCTGGACGGCCGGGAGTGCGCGCACAGATACGCAGTATTTT.

Only a few counts were recorded for this clonotype. The chain has TRBV5-1 and TRBJ2-7; D tentatively reads TRBD1 or TRBD2 (5 bases each). The germline V and J ends were trimmed by 0 bases and 0 bases, with 7 bases remaining between them. The CDR3 spans 14 residues. Germline V CDR1 and CDR2: SGHRS, YFSETQ. This CDR3 reads CASSLEGTSYEQYF. CDR3 bases: TGCGCCAGCAGCTTGGAGGGGACCTCCTACGAGCAGTACTTC.

J is TRBJ2-2 and V is TRBV27; D is undetermined. The ends were cut back, 6 bases at V and 4 bases at J, with 9 bases in the middle. The CDR3 has 13 amino acids. CDR1 and CDR2 (germline): MNHEY, SMNVEV (reference sequence). The CDR3 is CASRPRATGELFF. The CDR3 DNA follows: TGTGCCAGCAGGCCCCGGGCCACCGGGGAGCTGTTTTTT.

This clonotype has at least ten counts. The chain employs TRBV6-1 and TRBJ2-3, with D perhaps TRBD1 or TRBD2 (6 bases each). The CDR3 is 17 amino acids. V was pared by 6 bases and J by 0 bases, with 19 bases between. Germline CDR1 reads MNHNS; CDR2 reads SASEGT. As DNA, the CDR3 is TGTGCCAGCAGCATCCCAGGCCGGGGGCATAGCACAGATACGCAGTATTTT. Protein sequence: CASSIPGRGHSTDTQYF.

This clonotype was seen many times. The genes are TRBV28 and TRBJ2-7; D possibly corresponds to TRBD2 (5 bases). Trimming removed 5 bases at V and 2 bases at J, with 19 bases between. Germline CDR1 is MDHEN and CDR2 is SYDVKM. The length of the CDR3 is 16 residues. The DNA for the CDR3 is TGTGCCAGCAGTACCCCCCGTTGGGAGTCGACCTACGAGCAGTACTTC. Translating gives CASSTPRWESTYEQYF.

This clonotype was observed at least ten times. The gene calls are TRBV6-1 and TRBJ2-5; possible D gene TRBD2, 5 bases. The CDR3 extends over 14 amino acids. V was pared by 6 bases and J by 4 bases, with 15 bases between. Per the germline V gene, CDR1 is MNHNS and CDR2 is SASEGT. DNA for the CDR3: TGTGCCAGCAGGTCGGACGGAGGAAGAGAGACCCAGTACTTC. Protein product: CASRSDGGRETQYF.

Details on this clonotype: Mismatch with germline at one junction end may stem from a read error. The chain recombines TRBV5-6 with TRBJ1-2; D unclear. The CDR3 contains 15 residues. Germline CDR1 reads SGHDT; CDR2 reads YYEEEE. The CDR3 reads CAGSLVSLGGYGYTF. The CDR3 DNA follows: TGTGCCGGCAGCTTAGTGTCACTCGGAGGCTATGGCTACACCTTC.

This clonotype was found many times. The chain is built from TRBV2 and TRBJ2-3; possibly TRBD1 for D (5 bases). V was pared by 7 bases and J by 7 bases, with 9 bases between. Germline lookup yields CDR1 SNHLY and CDR2 FYNNEI. The CDR3 loop spans 11 amino acids. The CDR3 coding sequence is TGTGCCAGCATGCAGGGCAATACGCAGTATTTT. Translation gives CASMQGNTQYF.

The V and J genes are TRBV5-6 and TRBJ2-5; 14 nucleotides agree with TRBD2. The CDR3 loop spans 16 amino acids. Germline-derived CDR1 and CDR2 are SGHDT and YYEEEE. After removal of 4 bases from V and 5 bases from J, the junction contained 7 bases not matched to a gene. CDR3 in amino acids: CASSPWGLAGVETQYF. CDR3 nucleotide sequence: TGTGCCAGCAGCCCGTGGGGACTAGCGGGGGTGGAGACCCAGTACTTC.

This clonotype was recorded at least ten times. This chain joins TRBV7-8 and TRBJ2-3, with D perhaps TRBD1 (5 bases). This CDR3 contains 15 residues. CDR1 and CDR2 (germline): SGHVS, FQNEAQ. The germline V and J ends were trimmed by 2 bases and 7 bases, with 16 bases remaining between them. The CDR3, as DNA: TGTGCCAGCAGCTTAACGGACACCGGCGCCAATACGCAGTATTTT. Its translation is CASSLTDTGANTQYF. Based on the CDR3 plus reference TRBV7-8 and TRBJ2-3, the full variable domain is GAGVSQSPRYKVAKRGQDVALRCDPISGHVSLFWYQQALGQGPEFLTYFQNEAQLDKSGLPSDRFFAERPEGSVSTLKIQRTQQEDSAVYLCASSLTDTGANTQYFGPGTRLTVL.

The table lists this clonotype with a few counts. The rearrangement links TRBV28 to TRBJ1-2; the match to TRBD1 covers 8 bases. The CDR3 spans 14 residues. CDR1 MDHEN and CDR2 SYDVKM come from the germline V gene. With 2 bases clipped from V and 8 bases from J, the junction kept 7 bases outside the gene matches. CDR3 sequence: CASSLLSTGGGYTF. CDR3 bases: TGTGCCAGCAGTTTACTTTCAACAGGGGGAGGCTACACCTTC.

This clonotype was counted only a few times. The V gene is TRBV15, the J gene TRBJ1-4; unclear D gene. The CDR3 runs to 15 residues. V was cut by 2 bases and J by 8 bases, with 15 bases left in between. CDR1 is LNHNV, CDR2 YYDKDF, per germline (reference sequence). The DNA of the CDR3 is TGTGCCACCAGCAGAACATGGGGAAGTACCGAAAAACTGTTTTTT. Residues: CATSRTWGSTEKLFF.

This clonotype was detected ten times or more. The chain links TRBV20-1 to TRBJ1-2; no firm D call. The CDR3 length is 15 residues. Trimming pared 2 bases from V and 5 bases from J, leaving 18 bases between. From germline, CDR1 is DFQATT and CDR2 SNEGSKA (reference sequence). The CDR3 DNA reads TGCAGTGCTAGACGGATCCCGAGGGCACAATATGGCTACACCTTC. It encodes CSARRIPRAQYGYTF.

This clonotype was detected ten times or more. This chain uses TRBV18 with TRBJ2-7; D is possibly TRBD1 (5 bases). The CDR3 has 16 amino acids. V was cut by 3 bases and J by 6 bases, with 21 bases left in between. The germline CDR1 and CDR2 sequences are KGHSH and LQKENI. The CDR3 DNA reads as TGTGCCAGCTCACCTAGCTCAGCGAGTCGTGGGGCCGAGCAGTACTTC. The encoded protein is CASSPSSASRGAEQYF.

This clonotype was found many times. The J gene is TRBJ1-4, the V gene TRBV7-2, with 7 bases fitting TRBD1. The CDR3 spans 16 residues. J gave up 0 bases and V 1 base, and 2 bases lay outside the gene matches. Germline assignment: CDR1 SGHTA and CDR2 FQGNSA. The DNA for the CDR3 is TGTGCCAGCAGCTTAGGGGACAGCGCAACTAATGAAAAACTGTTTTTT. It is translated as CASSLGDSATNEKLFF. The full variable domain, with the rest looked up from reference TRBV7-2 and TRBJ1-4, is GAGVSQSPSNKVTEKGKDVELRCDPISGHTALYWYRQSLGQGLEFLIYFQGNSAPDKSGLPSDRFSAERTGGSVSTLTIQRTQQEDSAVYLCASSLGDSATNEKLFFGSGTQLSVL.

This clonotype has more than one count but fewer than ten. V usage is TRBV11-2 and J usage is TRBJ1-2; the D gene is possibly TRBD1 (6 bases). The germline V and J ends were trimmed by 4 bases and 3 bases, with 18 bases remaining between them. CDR3 length: 16 amino acids. Germline assignment: CDR1 SGHAT and CDR2 FQNNGV. The CDR3 DNA reads as TGTGCCAGCAGCTCAAATAGGGGGTTCGGAGACTATGGCTACACCTTC. This translates into CASSSNRGFGDYGYTF. Combining the CDR3 with reference TRBV11-2 and TRBJ1-2 gives the whole variable domain EAGVAQSPRYKIIEKRQSVAFWCNPISGHATLYWYQQILGQGPKLLIQFQNNGVVDDSQLPKDRFSAERLKGVDSTLKIQPAKLEDSAVYLCASSSNRGFGDYGYTFGSGTRLTVV.

This clonotype appeared many times. The rearrangement links TRBV5-1 to TRBJ2-5; 8 bases fit TRBD2. J gave up 2 bases and V 0 bases, and 3 bases lay outside the gene matches. This CDR3 spans 15 amino acids. Germline CDR1 reads SGHRS; CDR2 reads YFSETQ. CDR3 bases: TGCGCCAGCAGCTTGGATGTAGCGGGACAAGAGACCCAGTACTTC. Residues: CASSLDVAGQETQYF.